This T cell receptor beta chain was documented in a study of cytomegalovirus exposure and HLA in healthy donors. PCR was performed using 60 Vbeta and 13 Jbeta primers. Only in-frame clones appear in the TCRdb table, and some are missing; sequencing was by immunoSEQ multiplex PCR. The data contain about 130,000 clones, under 90% of them seen just once; the ten biggest clones take up roughly 3.7%. On this clone itself: Its target is unknown.

Study results and limitations: Cytomegalovirus status was reportedly diagnosed by the classifier with high sensitivity and specificity. Highly shared variants forming one cluster were likely a sequencing artifact. The study reported that TCR beta sequences accurately predicted HLA-A and HLA-B alleles in most subjects.

The TCR originated in a woman between 40 and 50 years old in good health and CMV-seropositive. The material sequenced was PBMCs.

The CDR3 DNA reads TGTGCCAGCAGTCTCGGGACAGTGAGCTCCTACGAGCAGTACTTC. Protein: CASSLGTVSSYEQYF. V gene TRBV4-2 combines with J gene TRBJ2-7, with 7 bases aligning to TRBD1. The germline V gene has CDR1 LGHNA and CDR2 YNFKEQ. The CDR3 totals 15 residues. The ends lost 6 bases at V and 0 bases at J; junction bases unmatched: 8.